The clone carrying this T cell receptor (beta chain) was recorded at least ten times. These data belong to a study of Graves' ophthalmopathy and Graves' hyperthyroidism. Study-level background: Before any treatment was given, at initial diagnosis, peripheral blood was collected.

Transcripts of RNA were the source for amplifying TCR beta CDR3 regions. HTBI primers were employed in first-round RT-PCR, then a second-round multiplex PCR followed. TCRdb reprocessed the multiplex PCR reads via MiXCR and lists one record per CDR3 protein. The sample gives about 620,000 distinct CDR3 sequences, 22% of which show up once; roughly 6.9% is in the top ten. Other autoimmune diseases, uncontrolled infections, pregnancy or lactation led to the exclusion of patients. Orbital computed tomography and thyroid ultrasound, along with TRAb, serum thyroxine and clinical symptoms, underpinned diagnosis. This CDR3 region has 14 residues. V lost 6 bases to trimming and J lost 3 bases, with 15 bases between them. Germline loops: CDR1 MNHNS, CDR2 SASEGT.

The sequenced sample consisted of peripheral blood. The J gene is TRBJ2-7, the V gene TRBV6-1; D may be TRBD2 (6 bases). The source of this sequence is a young woman with stable Graves' hyperthyroidism. Some clones in this sample may be carry-over from other donors' samples. The CDR3 is CASRRRGRGYEQYF. The CDR3 nucleotides are TGTGCCAGCAGGAGGCGGGGTCGGGGCTACGAGCAGTACTTC.